Each of the 14 T cell receptor beta chains below was sequenced from the same sample in a study of beta chain bispecific antibodies for T cell cancers. Study-wide points: The leukemia cells, rather than normal T cells, gave most of the targeted TRBV signal. The TRBV12-3 share of total TRBV signal fell about 99% after anti-TRBV12 rather than anti-CD19 exposure.

A single record per CDR3 protein comes from TCRdb applying MiXCR to the 5' RACE reads. The data hold about 20,000 distinct CDR3 sequences, with more than 2% observed a single time. Either OKT3 anti-CD3 antibody or CD3/CD28 beads expanded T cells from blood mononuclear cells over 3 days. No antigen has been identified for these receptors. The input for sequencing was healthy donor T cells cultured with leukemia cells, taken from a culture containing a bispecific antibody targeting TCR Vbeta12. Receptors were obtained from a human donor in good health. Some clones in this sample may be carry-over from other donors' samples.

This clonotype was observed many times. The chain carries TRBV10-1 and TRBJ2-7; TRBD2 is a possible D gene (5 bases). The CDR3 is 11 residues long. V lost 3 bases and J 6 bases, leaving 6 bases between the germline ends. Per the germline V gene, CDR1 is WNHNN and CDR2 is SYGVQD (reference sequence). CDR3 nucleotide sequence: TGCGCCAGCAGTGAAGAGGGCGAGCAGTACTTC. Protein product: CASSEEGEQYF.

This clonotype appeared many times. The chain joins TRBV28 to TRBJ2-3, with 13 bases lining up with TRBD2. The CDR3 totals 15 residues. CDR1 is MDHEN and CDR2 is SYDVKM in the germline V gene. Germline trimming cut 3 bases from V and 4 bases from J; bases unmatched to any gene: 1. CDR3 in amino acids: CASSFTSGGADTQYF. The CDR3, as DNA: TGTGCCAGCAGTTTTACTAGCGGGGGGGCAGATACGCAGTATTTT.

In this sample, this clonotype is medium-sized (0.01 to 0.1%). The chain uses TRBV20-1 and TRBJ2-5; TRBD2 matches 13 bases. The CDR3 is made up of 12 amino acids. Per the germline V gene, CDR1 is DFQATT and CDR2 is SNEGSKA (reference sequence). V gave up 6 bases and J gave up 9 bases; unmatched junction bases: 4. The CDR3 sequence: CSARTSGGSQYF. CDR3 coding DNA: TGCAGTGCCAGGACTAGCGGGGGTTCCCAGTACTTC.

In this sample, this clonotype turned up many times. This sequence joins TRBV6-5 and TRBJ2-3, with 7 bases identical to TRBD1. Germline CDR1 MNHEY, CDR2 SVGAGI. V dropped 6 bases and J dropped 2; count of bases not matched to a gene: 5. This CDR3 is 14 amino acids long. CDR3 in amino acids: CASSGDSVTDTQYF. CDR3 bases: TGTGCCAGCAGCGGGGACAGCGTCACAGATACGCAGTATTTT.

This clonotype was observed at least ten times. The chain has TRBV5-5 and TRBJ2-7, with D perhaps TRBD2 (5 bases). Germline V lookup: CDR1 SGHKS, CDR2 YYEKEE (reference sequence). Deletions cut 6 bases from V and 3 bases from J, with 13 bases between. CDR3 length: 13 residues. Written as DNA, the CDR3 is TGTGCCAGCACCCTTATCAGCGGCTACGAGCAGTACTTC. Residues: CASTLISGYEQYF.

This clonotype was detected ten times or more. The V and J genes are TRBV29-1 and TRBJ2-7; 7 nucleotides match TRBD2. V was pared by 3 bases and J by 6 bases, with 8 bases of the junction left unmatched. Germline values: CDR1 SQVTM, CDR2 ANQGSEA. The CDR3 consists of 13 residues. CDR3 residues: CSVDRLGEGEQYF. The CDR3 coding sequence is TGCAGCGTTGACCGTCTGGGGGAGGGCGAGCAGTACTTC.

This clonotype was found many times. The chain carries TRBV5-1 and TRBJ1-2; D not resolved. The CDR3 has 14 amino acids. CDR1 is SGHRS, CDR2 YFSETQ, per germline. V was cut by 4 bases and J by 6 bases, with 16 bases left in between. In DNA form, the CDR3 reads TGCGCCAGCAGCCCATGGACTGGCGGGGATGGCTACACCTTC. It translates to CASSPWTGGDGYTF.

This clonotype was counted many times. The chain carries TRBV20-1 and TRBJ2-7; D is unresolved. Trimming removed 3 bases at V and 2 bases at J, with 8 bases between. Per the germline V gene, CDR1 is DFQATT and CDR2 is SNEGSKA (reference sequence). This CDR3 has 12 amino acids. The CDR3 DNA follows: TGCAGTGCTAGTGGTCAGACCTACGAGCAGTACTTC. Its protein product is CSASGQTYEQYF.

This clonotype occurred many times. The chain employs TRBV10-1 and TRBJ1-5; possibly TRBD1 for D (6 bases). CDR1 is WNHNN, CDR2 SYGVQD, per germline (reference sequence). The CDR3 consists of 16 residues. Trimming took 8 bases from V and 4 from J, leaving 21 bases between them. DNA of the CDR3: TGCGCCAGCCGAACCAAAAGGACAGAATGGAATCAGCCCCAGCATTTT. It translates to CASRTKRTEWNQPQHF.

This clonotype was recorded at least ten times. This chain links TRBV18 with TRBJ1-3; TRBD1 is a possible D gene (6 bases). Germline V CDR1 and CDR2: KGHSH, LQKENI. CDR3 length equals 18 residues. V was clipped by 4 bases and J by 2 bases, with 21 bases between them. CDR3 nucleotide sequence: TGTGCCAGCTCACGGGAGCCTTACAGGGTTAAGACTGGAAACACCATATATTTT. Its protein is CASSREPYRVKTGNTIYF.

Many counts were recorded for this clonotype. V gene TRBV28 combines with J gene TRBJ2-7; D perhaps matches TRBD1 (5 bases). This CDR3 comprises 16 residues. The germline CDR1 and CDR2 sequences are MDHEN and SYDVKM. V was pared by 5 bases and J by 0 bases, with 17 bases between. The CDR3 DNA sequence: TGTGCCAGCAGTGTGGGCCCCGAGACAGCCTCCTACGAGCAGTACTTC. Its translation is CASSVGPETASYEQYF. Variable domain in full (rest from reference TRBV28 and TRBJ2-7): DVKVTQSSRYLVKRTGEKVFLECVQDMDHENMFWYRQDPGLGLRLIYFSYDVKMKEKGDIPEGYSVSREKKERFSLILESASTNQTSMYLCASSVGPETASYEQYFGPGTRLTVT.

This clonotype was found many times. The V and J genes are TRBV10-1 and TRBJ2-7, with no clear D. V dropped 5 bases and J dropped 7 bases, with 9 bases sitting between them. The germline CDR1 and CDR2 sequences are WNHNN and SYGVQD (reference sequence). This CDR3 region has 11 residues. The CDR3 nucleotides read TGCGCCAGCAGTCACCTAGGAGAGCAGTACTTC. It yields the protein CASSHLGEQYF.

This clonotype was seen many times. The chain recombines TRBV7-9 with TRBJ2-2, with 7 bases that match TRBD1. V shed 5 bases and J 7 bases; nucleotides not matched to a gene: 7. The CDR3 runs 14 residues. Germline CDR1 is SEHNR and CDR2 is FQNEAQ (reference sequence). Here the CDR3 DNA reads TGTGCCAGCAGCACTGGACAGGCAGGCGGGGAGCTGTTTTTT. The encoded protein is CASSTGQAGGELFF.

This clonotype was detected many times. The V call is TRBV3-1, the J call TRBJ1-1; D might be TRBD1 (5 bases). CDR3 length: 15 amino acids. The germline CDR1 and CDR2 sequences are LGHDT and YNNKEL (reference sequence). The V gene lost 1 base and the J gene lost 1 base, with 10 bases spanning the gap. The CDR3: CASSQVGAGNTEAFF. In DNA form, the CDR3 reads TGTGCCAGCAGCCAAGTCGGGGCAGGGAACACTGAAGCTTTCTTT.